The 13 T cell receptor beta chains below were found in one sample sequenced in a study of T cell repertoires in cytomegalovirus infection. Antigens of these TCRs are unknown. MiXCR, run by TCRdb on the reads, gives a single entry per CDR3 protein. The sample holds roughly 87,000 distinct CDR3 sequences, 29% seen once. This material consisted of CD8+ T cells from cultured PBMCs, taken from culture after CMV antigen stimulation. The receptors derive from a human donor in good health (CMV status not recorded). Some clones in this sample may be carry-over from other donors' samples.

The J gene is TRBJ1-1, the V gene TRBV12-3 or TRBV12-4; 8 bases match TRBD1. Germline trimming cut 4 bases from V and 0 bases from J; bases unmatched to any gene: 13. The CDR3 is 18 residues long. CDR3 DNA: TGTGCCAGCAGTTCGCTCCAGGGGGCGACCTACATGAACACTGAAGCTTTCTTT. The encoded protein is CASSSLQGATYMNTEAFF.

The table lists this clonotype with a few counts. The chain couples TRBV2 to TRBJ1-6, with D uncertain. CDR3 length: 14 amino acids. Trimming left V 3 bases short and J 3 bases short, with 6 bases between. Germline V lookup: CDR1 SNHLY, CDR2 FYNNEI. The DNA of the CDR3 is TGTGCCAGCAGTGACGGGAACTATAATTCACCCCTCCACTTT. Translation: CASSDGNYNSPLHF. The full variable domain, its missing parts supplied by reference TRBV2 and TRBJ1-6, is EPEVTQTPSHQVTQMGQEVILRCVPISNHLYFYWYRQILGQKVEFLVSFYNNEISEKSEIFDDQFSVERPDGSNFTLKIRSTKLEDSAMYFCASSDGNYNSPLHFGNGTRLTVT.

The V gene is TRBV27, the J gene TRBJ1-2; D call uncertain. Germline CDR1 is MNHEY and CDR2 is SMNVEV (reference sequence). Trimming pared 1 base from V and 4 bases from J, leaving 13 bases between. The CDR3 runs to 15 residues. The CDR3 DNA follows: TGTGCCAGCAGTTTATATGGAGGCATCGGCTATGGCTACACCTTC. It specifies CASSLYGGIGYGYTF.

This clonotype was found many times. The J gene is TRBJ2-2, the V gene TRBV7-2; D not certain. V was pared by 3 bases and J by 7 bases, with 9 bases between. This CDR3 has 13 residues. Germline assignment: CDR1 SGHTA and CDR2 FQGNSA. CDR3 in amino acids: CASSFRLVGELFF. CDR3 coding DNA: TGTGCCAGCAGCTTCCGACTTGTCGGGGAGCTGTTTTTT.

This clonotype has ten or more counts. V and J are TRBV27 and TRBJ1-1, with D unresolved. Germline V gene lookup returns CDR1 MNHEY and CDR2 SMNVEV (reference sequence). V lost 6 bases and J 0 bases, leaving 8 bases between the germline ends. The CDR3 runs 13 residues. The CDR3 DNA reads TGTGCCAGCAGCGGAGTCGTGAACACTGAAGCTTTCTTT. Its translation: CASSGVVNTEAFF.

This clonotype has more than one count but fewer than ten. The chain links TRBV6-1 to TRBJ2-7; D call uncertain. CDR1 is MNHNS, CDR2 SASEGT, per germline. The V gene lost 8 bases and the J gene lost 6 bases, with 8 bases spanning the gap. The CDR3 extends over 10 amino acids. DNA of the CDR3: TGTGCCAGCGGAAGGCGCGAGCAGTACTTC. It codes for CASGRREQYF.

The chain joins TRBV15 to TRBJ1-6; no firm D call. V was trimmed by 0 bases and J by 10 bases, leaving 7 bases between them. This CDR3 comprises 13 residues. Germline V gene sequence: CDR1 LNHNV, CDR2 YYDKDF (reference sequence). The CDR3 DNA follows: TGTGCCACCAGCAGAGATCTTGGGTCACCCCTCCACTTT. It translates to CATSRDLGSPLHF.

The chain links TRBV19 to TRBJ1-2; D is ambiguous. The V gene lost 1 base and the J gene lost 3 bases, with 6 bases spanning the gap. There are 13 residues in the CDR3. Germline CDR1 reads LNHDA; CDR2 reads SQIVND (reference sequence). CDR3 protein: CASSIGGDYGYTF. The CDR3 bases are TGTGCCAGTAGTATAGGGGGAGACTATGGCTACACCTTC.

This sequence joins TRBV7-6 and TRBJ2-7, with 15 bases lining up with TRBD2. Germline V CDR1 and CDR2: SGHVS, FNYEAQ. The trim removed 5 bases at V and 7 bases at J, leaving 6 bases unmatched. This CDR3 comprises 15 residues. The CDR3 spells CASSLRTSGGEEQYF. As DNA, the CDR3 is TGTGCCAGCAGCCTAAGGACTAGCGGGGGGGAGGAGCAGTACTTC.

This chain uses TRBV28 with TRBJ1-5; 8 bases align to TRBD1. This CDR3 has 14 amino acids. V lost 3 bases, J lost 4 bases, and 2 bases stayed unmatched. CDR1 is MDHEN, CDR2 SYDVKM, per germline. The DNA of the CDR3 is TGTGCCAGCAGTTTCAACAGGGGGAATCAGCCCCAGCATTTT. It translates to CASSFNRGNQPQHF. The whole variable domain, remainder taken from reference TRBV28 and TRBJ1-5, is DVKVTQSSRYLVKRTGEKVFLECVQDMDHENMFWYRQDPGLGLRLIYFSYDVKMKEKGDIPEGYSVSREKKERFSLILESASTNQTSMYLCASSFNRGNQPQHFGDGTRLSIL.

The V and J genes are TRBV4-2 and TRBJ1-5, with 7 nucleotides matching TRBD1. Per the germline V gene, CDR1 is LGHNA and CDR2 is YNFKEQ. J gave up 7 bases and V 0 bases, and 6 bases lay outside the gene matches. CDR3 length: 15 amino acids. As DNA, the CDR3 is TGTGCCAGCAGCCAAGAAGGGGGCAGCGAACAGCCCCAGCATTTT. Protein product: CASSQEGGSEQPQHF.

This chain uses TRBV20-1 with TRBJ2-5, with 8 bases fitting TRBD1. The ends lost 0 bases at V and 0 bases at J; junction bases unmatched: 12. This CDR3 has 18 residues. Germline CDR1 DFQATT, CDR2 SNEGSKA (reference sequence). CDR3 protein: CSARDWPGGLTDQETQYF. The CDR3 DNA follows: TGCAGTGCTAGAGATTGGCCAGGGGGCCTTACCGACCAAGAGACCCAGTACTTC.

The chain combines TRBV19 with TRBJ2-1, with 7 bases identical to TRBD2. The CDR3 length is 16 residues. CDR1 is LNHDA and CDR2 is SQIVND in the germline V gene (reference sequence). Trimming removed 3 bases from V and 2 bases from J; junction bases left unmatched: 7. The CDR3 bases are TGTGCCAGTAGTATTTACGGCGGGAGAGCCTACAATGAGCAGTTCTTC. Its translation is CASSIYGGRAYNEQFF.